Following are 3 T cell receptor beta chains from one sample sequenced in a study of T cells in Graves' hyperthyroidism and ophthalmopathy. RNA transcripts were the template for amplifying TCR beta CDR3 regions. The study used the HTBI primer set for a first-round RT-PCR of the TCR CDR3. TCRdb analysed the multiplex PCR reads with MiXCR anew, one entry per CDR3 protein. In the table there are more than 500,000 distinct CDR3 sequences, approximately 15% of which are singletons. Sequencing used blood. The source is a woman between 40 and 50 years old with Graves' hyperthyroidism.

This clonotype occurred many times. The chain combines TRBV7-8 with TRBJ2-4; no clear D gene. Germline values: CDR1 SGHVS, CDR2 FQNEAQ. This CDR3 is built from 15 residues. Trimming took off 1 base at V and 1 base at J, with 8 bases between the two ends. The CDR3 protein is CASSLDRFAKNIQYF. The CDR3 DNA reads as TGTGCCAGCAGCTTAGATCGTTTCGCCAAAAACATTCAGTACTTC.

This chain uses TRBV12-3 or TRBV12-4 with TRBJ2-7; possible D gene TRBD1, 5 bases. V was cut by 4 bases and J by 3 bases, with 19 bases left in between. CDR3 length: 16 amino acids. The CDR3 reads CASSSPLSSGIYEQYF. In nucleotides, the CDR3 is TGTGCCAGCAGTTCCCCCCTCAGTTCAGGGATCTACGAGCAGTACTTC.

In its sample, this clonotype was seen many times. The chain couples TRBV28 to TRBJ2-7, with unresolved D. The CDR3 is 13 amino acids. The V and J ends lost 8 bases and 2 bases respectively, with 13 bases between them. Germline values: CDR1 MDHEN, CDR2 SYDVKM. CDR3 residues: CASATGPTYEQYF. The CDR3 bases are TGTGCCAGCGCTACGGGCCCCACCTACGAGCAGTACTTC.